The 10 T cell receptor beta chains presented below share a single source sample, sequenced in a study of cytomegalovirus exposure and HLA in healthy donors. With 60 Vbeta and 13 Jbeta primers, the PCR was carried out. Some clones are missing from TCRdb's copy, which holds only in-frame ones; the method was immunoSEQ multiplex PCR. Among 100,000 or so clones, around 80% were seen once, and the ten largest hold around 8.4%. The sequenced sample consisted of PBMCs. The origin of the receptors is a man aged 35 to 55 in good health and CMV-seropositive.

As regards this clone: At one boundary the junction diverges from the germline segment, which might be a read error. The V and J genes are TRBV9 and TRBJ1-3; D uncertain. The CDR3 runs to 19 residues. In germline, CDR1 is SGDLS, CDR2 YYNGEE. This chain's CDR3 is CTSSAREERRYFSGNTIYF. In nucleotides, the CDR3 is TGTACCAGCAGCGCCCGGGAGGAAAGACGGTACTTCTCTGGAAACACCATATATTTT.

The chain uses TRBV7-2 and TRBJ1-2, with D possibly matching TRBD1 (6 bases). Germline V lookup: CDR1 SGHTA, CDR2 FQGNSA. The CDR3 is made up of 14 amino acids. V was cut by 7 bases and J by 14 bases, with 26 bases left in between. This CDR3 reads CASTPSRQDPCRTF. The CDR3 coding sequence is TGTGCCAGCACCCCCTCCAGACAGGACCCTTGCAGGACCTTC.

CDR3 loop: CASSEQGAVPGELFF. The DNA for the CDR3 is TGTGCCAGCAGTGAACAGGGAGCCGTCCCCGGGGAGCTGTTTTTT. The rearrangement joins TRBV6-4 to TRBJ2-2; D may be TRBD1 (6 bases). Per germline, CDR1 MRHNA and CDR2 SNTAGT. The V end lost 3 bases, the J end lost 6 bases, and 14 bases lay between the germline ends. The CDR3 loop spans 15 amino acids.

The rearrangement links TRBV7-2 to TRBJ1-1, with D perhaps matching TRBD1 (6 bases). Germline CDR1 reads SGHTA; CDR2 reads FQGNSA. This CDR3 is 15 amino acids long. V lost 1 base to trimming and J lost 3 bases, with 12 bases between them. In DNA form, the CDR3 reads TGTGCCAGCAGCTTAGGGGGGGGCACCTACACTGAAGCTTTCTTT. Translated, it gives CASSLGGGTYTEAFF.

The genes are TRBV7-2 and TRBJ2-5; D might be TRBD2 (5 bases). The DNA end is more similar to TRBJ2-7, so the J call may be wrong. This CDR3 contains 15 residues. Germline V gives CDR1 SGHTA, CDR2 FQGNSA. CDR3 in amino acids: CASSLRPPPGGEQYF. In DNA, the CDR3 is TGTGCCAGCAGCTTAAGGCCCCCCCCAGGAGGCGAGCAGTACTTC.

This chain connects TRBV29-1 to TRBJ2-1; 7 nucleotides line up with TRBD1. The V and J ends lost 0 bases and 0 bases, in that order; junction bases with no gene match: 5. The CDR3 contains 16 residues. The germline gives CDR1 SQVTM, CDR2 ANQGSEA. The DNA for the CDR3 is TGCAGCGTTGAAGAGGGACAGTCAAACTCCTACAATGAGCAGTTCTTC. Its translation: CSVEEGQSNSYNEQFF.

The V gene is TRBV6-6, the J gene TRBJ1-1, with D possibly TRBD1 on 6 matching bases. Germline V CDR1 and CDR2: MNHNY, SVGAGI (reference sequence). The CDR3 totals 15 residues. V lost 0 bases to trimming and J lost 3 bases, with 11 bases between them. The CDR3 DNA sequence: TGTGCCAGCAGTTACTCGATCCCAGGGGACACTGAAGCTTTCTTT. This codes for CASSYSIPGDTEAFF.

The V call is TRBV30, the J call TRBJ2-7, with TRBD1 matching over 7 bases. Per the germline V gene, CDR1 is GTSNPN and CDR2 is SVGIG (reference sequence). V lost 5 bases, J lost 4 bases, and 2 bases stayed unmatched. The CDR3 length is 11 residues. CDR3 residues: CAWGDSYEQYF. DNA of the CDR3: TGTGCCTGGGGGGACAGTTACGAGCAGTACTTC.

The genes are TRBV30 and TRBJ2-7; D unresolved. Germline loops: CDR1 GTSNPN, CDR2 SVGIG (reference sequence). The CDR3 runs to 12 residues. Trimming cost V 0 bases and J 3 bases, with 6 bases left between them. CDR3 in DNA: TGTGCCTGGAGTGTCCCCAACTACGAGCAGTACTTC. This gives the protein CAWSVPNYEQYF.

This clone was detected only once. The chain couples TRBV7-6 to TRBJ2-7, with TRBD1 matching 8 bases. With 5 bases clipped from V and 7 bases from J, the junction kept 10 bases outside the gene matches. The CDR3 totals 14 residues. Looked up from germline, CDR1 is SGHVS and CDR2 is FNYEAQ. CDR3 protein: CASSPRTGWVEQYF. CDR3 in DNA: TGTGCCAGCAGCCCTAGGACAGGGTGGGTAGAGCAGTACTTC.